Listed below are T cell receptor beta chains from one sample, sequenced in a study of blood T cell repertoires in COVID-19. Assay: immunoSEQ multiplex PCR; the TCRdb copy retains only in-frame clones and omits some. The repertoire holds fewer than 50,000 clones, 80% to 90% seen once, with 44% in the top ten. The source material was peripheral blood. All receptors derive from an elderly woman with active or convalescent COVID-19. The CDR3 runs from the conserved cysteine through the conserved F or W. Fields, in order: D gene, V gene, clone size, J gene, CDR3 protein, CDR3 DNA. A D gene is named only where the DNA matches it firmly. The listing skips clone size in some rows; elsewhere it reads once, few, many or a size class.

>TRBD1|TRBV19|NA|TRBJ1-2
CASRREQGPYGYTF
TGTGCCAGTAGAAGAGAACAGGGGCCCTATGGCTACACCTTC
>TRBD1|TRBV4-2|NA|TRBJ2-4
CASSLGQGGDIQYF
TGTGCCAGCAGCCTGGGACAGGGTGGGGACATTCAGTACTTC
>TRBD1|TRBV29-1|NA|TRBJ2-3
CSVEGDRVNTDTQYF
TGCAGCGTTGAGGGGGACAGAGTCAACACAGATACGCAGTATTTT
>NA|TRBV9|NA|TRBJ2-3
CASSVGATHGDTQYF
TGTGCCAGCAGCGTAGGTGCGACACATGGGGATACGCAGTATTTT
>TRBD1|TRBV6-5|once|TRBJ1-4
CASSYVGGTEFQKLFF
TGTGCCAGCAGCTACGTCGGCGGGACAGAGTTTCAAAAACTGTTTTTT
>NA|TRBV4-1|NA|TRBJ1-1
CASSQNPQTGNTEAFF
TGCGCCAGCAGCCAAAACCCACAAACAGGGAACACTGAAGCTTTCTTT
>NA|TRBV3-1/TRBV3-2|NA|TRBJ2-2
CASSQPGGELFF
TGTGCCAGCAGCCAACCAGGCGGGGAGCTGTTTTTT
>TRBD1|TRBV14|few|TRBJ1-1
CASSQGRGGEKAFF
TGTGCCAGCAGCCAAGGAAGAGGGGGCGAGAAAGCTTTCTTT
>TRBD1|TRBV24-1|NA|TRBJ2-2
CATSSTPAGTGSRVGELFF
TGTGCCACCAGTAGTACGCCTGCCGGGACAGGGTCAAGGGTCGGGGAGCTGTTTTTT
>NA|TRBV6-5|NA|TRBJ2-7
CAVEAAVSYEQYF
TGTGCCGTGGAGGCAGCAGTCTCCTACGAGCAGTACTTC
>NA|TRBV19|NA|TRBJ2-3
CASSIVSRGDTQYF
TGTGCCAGTAGTATAGTCTCCCGGGGGGATACGCAGTATTTT
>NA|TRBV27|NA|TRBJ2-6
CASSFWAQGANVLTF
TGTGCCAGCAGTTTTTGGGCGCAAGGGGCCAACGTCCTGACTTTC
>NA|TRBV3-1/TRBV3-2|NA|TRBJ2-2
CASSQGLGGNTGELFF
TGTGCCAGCAGCCAAGGGCTAGGGGGAAACACCGGGGAGCTGTTTTTT
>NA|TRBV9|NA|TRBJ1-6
CASSDDSRLDSPLHF
TGTGCCAGCAGCGATGACAGTCGACTCGATTCACCCCTCCACTTT
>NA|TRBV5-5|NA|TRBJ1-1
CASSLATGTEAFF
TGTGCCAGCAGCTTGGCGACAGGCACTGAAGCTTTCTTT
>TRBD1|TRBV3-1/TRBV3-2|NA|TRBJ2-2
CASSPGTGDTGELFF
TGTGCCAGCAGCCCCGGGACAGGGGACACCGGGGAGCTGTTTTTT
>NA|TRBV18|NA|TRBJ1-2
CASSPQDGPNYGYTF
TGTGCCAGCTCACCACAGGATGGGCCTAACTATGGCTACACCTTC
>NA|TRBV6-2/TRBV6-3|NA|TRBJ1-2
CASSTGTKGYTF
TGTGCCAGCAGTACAGGGACGAAAGGCTACACCTTC
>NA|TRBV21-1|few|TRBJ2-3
CASSFSTSGSFDTQYF
TGTGCCAGCAGCTTTTCGACTAGCGGGAGTTTCGATACGCAGTATTTT
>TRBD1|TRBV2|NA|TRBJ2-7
CASRAGQGAYEQYF
TGTGCCAGCAGGGCCGGACAGGGGGCTTACGAGCAGTACTTC
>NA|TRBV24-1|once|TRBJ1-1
CATSGSGTTNTEAFF
TGTGCCACCAGTGGTTCCGGGACAACTAACACTGAAGCTTTCTTT
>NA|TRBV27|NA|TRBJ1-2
CASSLRLRKHPSGYTF
TGTGCCAGCAGTTTAAGACTTAGGAAGCATCCCTCGGGCTACACCTTC
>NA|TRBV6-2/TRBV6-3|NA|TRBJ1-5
CASSPLGGVLDQPQHF
TGTGCCAGCAGCCCCCTCGGGGGTGTGCTTGATCAGCCCCAGCATTTT
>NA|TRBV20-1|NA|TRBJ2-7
CSASPAGSYMEQYF
TGCAGTGCTAGTCCCGCGGGAAGTTATATGGAGCAGTACTTC
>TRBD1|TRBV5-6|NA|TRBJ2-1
CASSLTRTGGNEQFF
TGTGCCAGCAGCTTGACCAGGACAGGGGGCAATGAGCAGTTCTTC
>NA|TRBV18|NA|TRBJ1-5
CASLQGTKTVSNQPQHF
TGTGCCAGCCTGCAGGGTACTAAGACCGTTAGCAATCAGCCCCAGCATTTT
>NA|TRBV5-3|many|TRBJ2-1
CADRDNNEQFF
TGTGCCGACCGGGACAACAATGAGCAGTTCTTC
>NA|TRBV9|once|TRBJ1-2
CASSAAIQVRGHESGYTF
TGTGCCAGCAGCGCCGCCATCCAAGTTAGGGGACACGAGTCTGGCTACACCTTC
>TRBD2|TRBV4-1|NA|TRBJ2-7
CASRQAGTSGIYEQYF
TGCGCCAGCAGGCAAGCGGGAACTAGCGGGATCTACGAGCAGTACTTC
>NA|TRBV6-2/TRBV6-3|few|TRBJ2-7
CASSLRDIYEQYF
TGTGCCAGCAGTTTACGGGACATCTACGAGCAGTACTTC
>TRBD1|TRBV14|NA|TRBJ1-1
CASSPRTGETEAFF
TGTGCCAGCAGCCCACGGACAGGGGAGACTGAAGCTTTCTTT
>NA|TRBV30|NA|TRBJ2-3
CAWTYGSSTDTQYF
TGTGCCTGGACGTACGGTTCTAGCACAGATACGCAGTATTTT
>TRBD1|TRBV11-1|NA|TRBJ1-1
CASRLRQGANTEAFF
TGTGCCAGCAGACTACGACAGGGGGCGAACACTGAAGCTTTCTTT
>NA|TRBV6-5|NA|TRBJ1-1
CASSYGPGPDTEAFF
TGTGCCAGCAGTTACGGGCCAGGGCCTGATACTGAAGCTTTCTTT
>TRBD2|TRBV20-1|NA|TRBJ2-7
CSASPLISGRVEQYF
TGCAGTGCTAGTCCCTTAATCAGCGGGAGGGTTGAGCAGTACTTC
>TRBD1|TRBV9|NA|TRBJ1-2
CASSVASGTGNYGYTF
TGTGCCAGCAGCGTAGCCTCTGGGACAGGGAACTATGGCTACACCTTC
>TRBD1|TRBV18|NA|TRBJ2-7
CASSPWTGGSSEQYF
TGTGCCAGCTCACCATGGACAGGGGGGTCCTCCGAGCAGTACTTC
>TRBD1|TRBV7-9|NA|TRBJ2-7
CASSLSGQTYEQYF
TGTGCCAGCAGCTTATCGGGACAGACCTACGAGCAGTACTTC
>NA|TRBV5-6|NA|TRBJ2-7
CASSSGLGGNEQYF
TGTGCCAGCAGCTCCGGACTAGGGGGAAACGAGCAGTACTTC
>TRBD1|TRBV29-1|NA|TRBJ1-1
CSGTGGFYSEAFF
TGCAGCGGGACAGGGGGCTTTTACAGTGAAGCTTTCTTT
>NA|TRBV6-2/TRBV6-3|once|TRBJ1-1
CASSYPGARTEAFF
TGTGCCAGCAGTTACCCTGGGGCCCGGACTGAAGCTTTCTTT
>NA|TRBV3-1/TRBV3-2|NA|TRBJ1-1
CASSRTPGLRAFF
TGTGCCAGCAGCCGGACCCCAGGGCTCCGAGCTTTCTTT
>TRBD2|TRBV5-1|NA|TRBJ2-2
CASSTSGSSTGELFF
TGCGCCAGCAGTACTAGCGGGAGTAGCACCGGGGAGCTGTTTTTT
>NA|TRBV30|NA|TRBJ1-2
CAWSDGSYGYTF
TGTGCCTGGAGTGACGGTTCCTATGGCTACACCTTC
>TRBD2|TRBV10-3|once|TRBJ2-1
CAIKGLAGDEQFF
TGTGCCATCAAGGGACTAGCGGGAGACGAGCAGTTCTTC
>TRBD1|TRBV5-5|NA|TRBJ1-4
CASSPGDRVEKLFF
TGTGCCAGCAGCCCTGGGGACAGGGTCGAAAAACTGTTTTTT
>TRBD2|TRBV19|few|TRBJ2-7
CASRARGTSGGSYEQYF
TGTGCCAGTAGGGCCCGAGGGACTAGCGGGGGCTCCTACGAGCAGTACTTC
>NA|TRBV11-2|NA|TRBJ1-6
CASSLAPSNSPLHF
TGTGCCAGCAGCTTAGCCCCATCTAATTCACCCCTCCACTTT
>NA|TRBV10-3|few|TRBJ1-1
CAITQVPGEFTEAFF
TGTGCGATCACTCAGGTTCCGGGGGAGTTCACTGAAGCTTTCTTT
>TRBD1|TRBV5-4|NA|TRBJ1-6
CASSTGQNNSPLHF
TGTGCCAGCAGCACGGGACAGAATAATTCACCCCTCCACTTT
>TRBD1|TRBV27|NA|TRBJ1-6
CASSLLGGANSPLHF
TGTGCCAGCAGTTTATTAGGGGGCGCGAATTCACCCCTCCACTTT
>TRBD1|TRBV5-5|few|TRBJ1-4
CASSSEPTGANEKLFF
TGTGCCAGCAGCTCAGAACCGACAGGGGCGAATGAAAAACTGTTTTTT
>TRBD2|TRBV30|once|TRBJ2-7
CAWSVLGLAASYEQYF
TGTGCCTGGAGTGTATTAGGACTAGCGGCCTCCTACGAGCAGTACTTC
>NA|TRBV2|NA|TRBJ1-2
CASLSAKEMVYGYTF
TGTGCCAGCTTGTCGGCAAAGGAGATGGTCTATGGCTACACCTTC